These T cell receptor beta chains were read from a single sample in a study of beta chain features in type 1 diabetes. Measured with immunoSEQ multiplex PCR; TCRdb has only the in-frame clones, and not every one. The sample contains 300,000 to 400,000 clones, approximately 10% of which appear only once. Sequencing input: naive CD4+ T cells from blood. Receptors originate from a woman younger than 45 in good health. CDR3s include the opening cysteine and the closing phenylalanine or tryptophan. Each record gives: clone size, J gene, D gene, V gene, CDR3 protein, CDR3 DNA. A D gene is named only where the DNA matches it firmly. Size values are once, few and many counts, or a class for expanded clones, and some rows have none.

NA TRBJ1-1 TRBD1 TRBV10-3 CAISEETGRWTEAFF TGTGCCATCAGTGAGGAGACAGGGCGATGGACTGAAGCTTTCTTT
few TRBJ2-3 TRBD1 TRBV9 CASSARTGLGTDTQYF TGTGCCAGCAGCGCCCGGACAGGGTTGGGCACAGATACGCAGTATTTT
few TRBJ2-7 TRBD2 TRBV19 CASSILTSGSGEQYF TGTGCCAGTAGTATCCTGACTAGCGGGAGTGGTGAGCAGTACTTC
few TRBJ2-1 NA TRBV30 CAWSPEGAEQFF TGTGCCTGGAGCCCCGAGGGAGCCGAGCAGTTCTTC
few TRBJ2-7 TRBD2 TRBV15 CATSRALLAGRPYEQYF TGTGCCACCAGCAGGGCCCTTCTAGCGGGACGCCCCTACGAGCAGTACTTC
few TRBJ2-6 NA TRBV7-9 CASSRGSGANVLTF TGTGCCAGCAGCCGGGGTTCTGGGGCCAACGTCCTGACTTTC
NA TRBJ2-7 TRBD2 TRBV6-5 CASSYSGTSYEQYF TGTGCCAGCAGTTACTCGGGGACTAGCTACGAGCAGTACTTC
few TRBJ2-2 NA TRBV29-1 CSFSENTGELFF TGCAGCTTCAGCGAGAACACCGGGGAGCTGTTTTTT
few TRBJ2-7 NA TRBV9 CASSVSSDSHYEQYF TGTGCCAGCAGCGTTTCTTCGGACAGCCACTACGAGCAGTACTTC
NA TRBJ2-3 NA TRBV6-5 CASSLAGVDTQYF TGTGCCAGCAGCCTCGCCGGGGTGGATACGCAGTATTTT
NA TRBJ2-3 TRBD2 TRBV5-1 CASSLDLRGRARDTQYF TGCGCCAGCAGCTTGGACCTGCGCGGGAGGGCAAGAGATACGCAGTATTTT
NA TRBJ2-7 NA TRBV28 CASFGGLAAYEQYF TGTGCCAGTTTCGGGGGTCTAGCTGCCTACGAGCAGTACTTC
few TRBJ2-1 NA TRBV30 CAFSVGGGWNEQFF TGTGCCTTTTCGGTTGGAGGAGGGTGGAATGAGCAGTTCTTC
NA TRBJ2-5 TRBD1 TRBV6-1 CASRMGQGPETQYF TGTGCCAGCAGGATGGGACAGGGGCCCGAGACCCAGTACTTC
few TRBJ2-2 TRBD2 TRBV5-1 CASSETAGAHTGELFF TGCGCCAGCAGTGAAACAGCGGGAGCTCACACCGGGGAGCTGTTTTTT
few TRBJ1-1 NA TRBV2 CASSALSEAFF TGTGCCAGCAGTGCACTATCTGAAGCTTTCTTT
few TRBJ2-5 NA TRBV6-1 CASSFLANQETQYF TGTGCCAGCAGTTTCCTAGCGAACCAAGAGACCCAGTACTTC
NA TRBJ1-1 TRBD1 TRBV6-5 CASSFSTGARTEAFF TGTGCCAGCAGTTTTTCGACAGGGGCTAGGACTGAAGCTTTCTTT
NA TRBJ2-1 TRBD2 TRBV28 CASSFASGGGYNEQFF TGTGCCAGCAGTTTCGCTAGCGGGGGAGGGTACAATGAGCAGTTCTTC
NA TRBJ2-7 NA TRBV19 CASSPGAVSYEQYF TGTGCCAGTAGTCCTGGGGCAGTCTCCTACGAGCAGTACTTC
few TRBJ2-7 TRBD1 TRBV7-9 CASRGDRGHEQYF TGTGCCAGCAGGGGGGACAGGGGCCACGAGCAGTACTTC
few TRBJ2-3 TRBD2 TRBV7-9 CASSSGLAGTDTQYF TGTGCCAGCAGCTCGGGACTAGCGGGCACAGATACGCAGTATTTT
few TRBJ2-4 NA TRBV4-2 CASSPTSYGGAQYF TGTGCCAGCAGCCCTACTTCCTACGGTGGGGCTCAGTACTTC
once TRBJ2-5 TRBD2 TRBV9 CASSAPRGGEKTQYF TGTGCCAGCAGCGCCCCCCGGGGGGGCGAGAAGACCCAGTACTTC
NA TRBJ2-7 TRBD2 TRBV28 CASSLSGRAHEQYF TGTGCCAGCAGTCTTAGCGGGAGGGCGCACGAGCAGTACTTC
few TRBJ2-1 NA TRBV2 CASSEGTEPLNEQFF TGTGCCAGCAGTGAAGGGACAGAACCCCTCAATGAGCAGTTCTTC
NA TRBJ2-7 TRBD2 TRBV19 CASSNQRETKYEQYF TGTGCCAGTAGTAACCAGCGGGAGACAAAGTACGAGCAGTACTTC
few TRBJ2-1 TRBD2 TRBV9 CASSVEAGVLGDEQFF TGTGCCAGCAGCGTTGAAGCGGGAGTTCTGGGGGATGAGCAGTTCTTC
few TRBJ2-2 TRBD1 TRBV18 CASSRRTGGSTGELFF TGTGCCAGCTCACGCCGGACAGGGGGAAGCACCGGGGAGCTGTTTTTT
few TRBJ2-1 TRBD2 TRBV29-1 CSVYSGSGGFRSEQFF TGCAGCGTTTATAGCGGGAGCGGGGGGTTTCGAAGTGAGCAGTTCTTC
NA TRBJ1-3 TRBD1 TRBV6-5 CASKWGQGSDTIYF TGTGCCAGCAAATGGGGACAGGGTTCAGACACCATATATTTT
NA TRBJ1-4 TRBD1 TRBV9 CASSSGQGSFEKLFF TGTGCCAGCAGCTCCGGACAGGGTAGTTTCGAAAAACTGTTTTTT
NA TRBJ2-7 TRBD2 TRBV14 CASSQVWGLAYEQYF TGTGCCAGCAGCCAAGTGTGGGGACTAGCCTACGAGCAGTACTTC
NA TRBJ2-4 TRBD1 TRBV5-1 CASKGTGDIQYF TGCGCCAGCAAAGGGACAGGTGACATTCAGTACTTC
few TRBJ1-1 NA TRBV5-1 CASSLGEYTEAFF TGCGCCAGCAGCTTGGGGGAGTACACTGAAGCTTTCTTT
NA TRBJ2-1 TRBD2 TRBV28 CASSFPRTSGISNEQFF TGTGCCAGCAGTTTCCCCCGGACTAGCGGGATTTCCAATGAGCAGTTCTTC
NA TRBJ2-3 TRBD1 TRBV7-9 CASSLGQSRDSSTDTQYF TGTGCCAGCAGCTTAGGACAGTCCCGGGACAGTAGCACAGATACGCAGTATTTT